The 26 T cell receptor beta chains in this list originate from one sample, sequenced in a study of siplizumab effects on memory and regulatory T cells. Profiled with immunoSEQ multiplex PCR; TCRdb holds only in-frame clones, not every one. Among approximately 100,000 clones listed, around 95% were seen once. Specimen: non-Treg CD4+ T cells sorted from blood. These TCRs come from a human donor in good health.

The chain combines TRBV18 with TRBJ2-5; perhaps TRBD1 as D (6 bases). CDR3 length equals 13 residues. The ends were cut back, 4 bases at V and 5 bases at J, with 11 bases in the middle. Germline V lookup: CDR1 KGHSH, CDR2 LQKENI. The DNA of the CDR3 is TGTGCCAGCTCACGCCCAGGGGCGGAGACCCAGTACTTC. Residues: CASSRPGAETQYF.

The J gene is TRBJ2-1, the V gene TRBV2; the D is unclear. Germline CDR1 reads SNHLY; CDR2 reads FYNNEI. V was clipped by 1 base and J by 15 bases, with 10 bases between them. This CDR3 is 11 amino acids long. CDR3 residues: CASSEGVNRFF. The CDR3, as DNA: TGTGCCAGCAGTGAAGGGGTGAACCGGTTCTTC.

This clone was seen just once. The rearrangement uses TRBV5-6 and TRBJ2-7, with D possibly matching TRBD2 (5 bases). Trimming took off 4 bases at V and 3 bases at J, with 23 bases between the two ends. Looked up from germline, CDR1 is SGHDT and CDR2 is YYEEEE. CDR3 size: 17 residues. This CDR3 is CASSPRRTDFLSYEQYF. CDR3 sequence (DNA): TGTGCCAGCAGCCCTAGAAGGACGGACTTTCTTAGCTACGAGCAGTACTTC. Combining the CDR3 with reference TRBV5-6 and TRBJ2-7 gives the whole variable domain DAGVTQSPTHLIKTRGQQVTLRCSPKSGHDTVSWYQQALGQGPQFIFQYYEEEERQRGNFPDRFSGHQFPNYSSELNVNALLLGDSALYLCASSPRRTDFLSYEQYFGPGTRLTVT.

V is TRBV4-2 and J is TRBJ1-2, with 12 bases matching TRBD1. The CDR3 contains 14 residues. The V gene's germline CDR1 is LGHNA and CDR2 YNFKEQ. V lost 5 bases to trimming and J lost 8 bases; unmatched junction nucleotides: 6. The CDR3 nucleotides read TGTGCCAGCAGCTTAGGGGACAGGGGGCGAGGCTACACCTTC. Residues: CASSLGDRGRGYTF.

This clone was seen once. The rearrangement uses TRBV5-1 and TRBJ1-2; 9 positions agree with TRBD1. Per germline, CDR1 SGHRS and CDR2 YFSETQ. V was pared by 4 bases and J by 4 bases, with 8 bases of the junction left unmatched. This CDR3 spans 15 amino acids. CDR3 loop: CASSPRTGDTYGYTF. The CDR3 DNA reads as TGCGCCAGCAGCCCTCGGACAGGGGATACCTATGGCTACACCTTC.

The CDR3 nucleotides are TGTGCCAGCAGCGTAGGAAGGGGGGCCAATGGCTACACCTTC. As protein: CASSVGRGANGYTF. The rearrangement links TRBV9 to TRBJ1-2; tentative D call: TRBD1 (6 bases). CDR3 length equals 14 residues. From germline, CDR1 is SGDLS and CDR2 YYNGEE. The V gene lost 0 bases and the J gene lost 6 bases, with 12 bases spanning the gap.

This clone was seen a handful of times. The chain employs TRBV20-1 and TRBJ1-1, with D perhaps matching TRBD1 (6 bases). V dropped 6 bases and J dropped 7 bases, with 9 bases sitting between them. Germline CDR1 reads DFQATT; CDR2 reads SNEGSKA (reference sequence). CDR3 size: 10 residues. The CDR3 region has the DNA TGCAGTGCCAGGACAGTTGAAGCTTTCTTT. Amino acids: CSARTVEAFF.

CDR3 coding DNA: TGCGCCAGCAGCCAAGGGCTCGGACAGGGATACAATGAGCAGTTCTTC. Translated: CASSQGLGQGYNEQFF. The rearrangement joins TRBV4-3 to TRBJ2-1, with 8 bases fitting TRBD1. The CDR3 sequence is 16 residues long. V gave up 1 base and J gave up 4 bases; unmatched junction bases: 6. Germline CDR1 LGHNA, CDR2 YSLEER.

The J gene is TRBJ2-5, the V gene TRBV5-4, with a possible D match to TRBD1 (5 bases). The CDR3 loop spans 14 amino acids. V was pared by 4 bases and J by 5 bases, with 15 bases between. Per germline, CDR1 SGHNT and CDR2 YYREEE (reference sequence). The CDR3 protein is CASSPTGPGETQYF. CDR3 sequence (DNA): TGTGCCAGCAGCCCCACAGGCCCCGGGGAGACCCAGTACTTC.

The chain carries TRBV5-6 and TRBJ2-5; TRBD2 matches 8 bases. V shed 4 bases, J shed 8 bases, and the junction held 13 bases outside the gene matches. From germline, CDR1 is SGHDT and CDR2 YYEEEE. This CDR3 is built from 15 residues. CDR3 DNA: TGTGCCAGCAGCCGGTACGGGACTAGGCTAGAAACCCAGTACTTC. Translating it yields CASSRYGTRLETQYF. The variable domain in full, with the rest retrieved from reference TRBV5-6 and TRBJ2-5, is DAGVTQSPTHLIKTRGQQVTLRCSPKSGHDTVSWYQQALGQGPQFIFQYYEEEERQRGNFPDRFSGHQFPNYSSELNVNALLLGDSALYLCASSRYGTRLETQYFGPGTRLLVL.

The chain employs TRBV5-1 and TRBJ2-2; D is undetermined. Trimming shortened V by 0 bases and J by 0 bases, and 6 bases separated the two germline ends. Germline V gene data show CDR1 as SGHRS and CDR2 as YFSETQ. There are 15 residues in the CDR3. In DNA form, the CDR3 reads TGCGCCAGCAGCTTGGCTGAGGCGAACACCGGGGAGCTGTTTTTT. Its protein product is CASSLAEANTGELFF.

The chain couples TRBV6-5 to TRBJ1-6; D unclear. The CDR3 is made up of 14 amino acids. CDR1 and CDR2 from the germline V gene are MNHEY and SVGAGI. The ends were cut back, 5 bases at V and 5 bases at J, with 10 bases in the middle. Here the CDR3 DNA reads TGTGCCAGCAGTCTTGGTGGAAATAATTCACCCCTCCACTTT. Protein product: CASSLGGNNSPLHF.

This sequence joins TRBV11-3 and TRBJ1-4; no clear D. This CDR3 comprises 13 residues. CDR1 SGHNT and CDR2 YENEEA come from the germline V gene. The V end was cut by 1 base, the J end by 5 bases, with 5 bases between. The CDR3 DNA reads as TGTGCCAGCAGCTTAGGAGAGAATGAAAAACTGTTTTTT. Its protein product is CASSLGENEKLFF.

The CDR3 DNA sequence: TGCGCCAGCAGCCAAGATCTCGGGAATCAGCCCCAGCATTTT. The encoded protein is CASSQDLGNQPQHF. The chain joins TRBV4-3 to TRBJ1-5; D gene uncertain. Germline V lookup: CDR1 LGHNA, CDR2 YSLEER. The CDR3 has 14 residues. Trimming pared 0 bases from V and 4 bases from J, leaving 7 bases between.

CDR3 nucleotide sequence: TGTGCCTGGTCCGGGACAGGGGTCCCGGGGGGTGAAGCTTTCTTT. Its protein product is CAWSGTGVPGGEAFF. The rearrangement joins TRBV30 to TRBJ1-1; 10 bases are a match to TRBD1. CDR1 is GTSNPN and CDR2 is SVGIG in the germline V gene (reference sequence). The CDR3 has 15 residues. The junction had 13 bases not matched to a gene; V was cut back by 5 bases and J by 7 bases. The full variable domain, in which reference TRBV30 and TRBJ1-1 provide the parts outside the CDR3, is SQTIHQWPATLVQPVGSPLSLECTVEGTSNPNLYWYRQAAGRGLQLLFYSVGIGQISSEVPQNLSASRPQDRQFILSSKKLLLSDSGFYLCAWSGTGVPGGEAFFGQGTRLTVV.

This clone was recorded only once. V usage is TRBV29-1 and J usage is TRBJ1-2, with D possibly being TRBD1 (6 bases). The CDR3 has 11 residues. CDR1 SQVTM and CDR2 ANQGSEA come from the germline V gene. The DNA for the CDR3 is TGCTCACAGGGTTCTAACTATGGCTACACCTTC. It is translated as CSQGSNYGYTF.

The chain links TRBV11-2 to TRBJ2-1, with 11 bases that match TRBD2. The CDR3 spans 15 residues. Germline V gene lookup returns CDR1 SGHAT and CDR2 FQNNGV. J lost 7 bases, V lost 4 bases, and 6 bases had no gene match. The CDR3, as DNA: TGTGCCAGCAGCTCTGGACTAGCGGGCGTTAATGAGCAGTTCTTC. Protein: CASSSGLAGVNEQFF.

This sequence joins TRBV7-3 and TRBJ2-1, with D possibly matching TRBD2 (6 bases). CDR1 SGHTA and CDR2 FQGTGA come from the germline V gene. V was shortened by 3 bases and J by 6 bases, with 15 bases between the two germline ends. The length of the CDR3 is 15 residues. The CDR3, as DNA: TGTGCCAGCAGCTTCCGGGACTCCCAGGTCAATGAGCAGTTCTTC. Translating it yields CASSFRDSQVNEQFF.

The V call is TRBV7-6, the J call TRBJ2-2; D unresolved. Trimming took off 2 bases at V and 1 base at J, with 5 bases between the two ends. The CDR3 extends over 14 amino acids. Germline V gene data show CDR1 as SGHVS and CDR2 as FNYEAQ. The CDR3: CASSLSRNTGELFF. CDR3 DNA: TGTGCCAGCAGCTTATCACGGAACACCGGGGAGCTGTTTTTT.

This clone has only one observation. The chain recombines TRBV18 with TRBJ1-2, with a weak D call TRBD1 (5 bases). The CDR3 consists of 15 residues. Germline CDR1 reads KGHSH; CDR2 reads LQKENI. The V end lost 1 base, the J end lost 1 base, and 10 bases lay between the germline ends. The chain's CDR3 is CASSPLGGFNYGYTF. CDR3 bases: TGTGCCAGCTCACCACTGGGGGGTTTTAACTATGGCTACACCTTC.

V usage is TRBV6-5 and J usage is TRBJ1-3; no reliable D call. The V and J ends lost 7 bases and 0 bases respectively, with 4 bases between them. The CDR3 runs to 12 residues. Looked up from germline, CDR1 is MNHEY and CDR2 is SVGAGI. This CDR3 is CASTISGNTIYF. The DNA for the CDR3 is TGTGCCAGCACAATCTCTGGAAACACCATATATTTT.

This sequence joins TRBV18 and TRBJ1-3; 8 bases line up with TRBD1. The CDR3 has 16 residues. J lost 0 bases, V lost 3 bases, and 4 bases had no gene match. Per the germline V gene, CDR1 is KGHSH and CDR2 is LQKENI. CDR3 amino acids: CASSPGTGNSGNTIYF. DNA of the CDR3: TGTGCCAGCTCACCCGGGACAGGAAACTCTGGAAACACCATATATTTT.

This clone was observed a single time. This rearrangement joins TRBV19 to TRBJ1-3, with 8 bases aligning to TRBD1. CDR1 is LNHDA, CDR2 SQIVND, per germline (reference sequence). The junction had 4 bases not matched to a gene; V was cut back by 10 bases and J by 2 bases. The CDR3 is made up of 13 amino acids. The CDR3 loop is CATQQGAGNTIYF. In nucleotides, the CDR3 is TGTGCCACCCAACAGGGGGCTGGAAACACCATATATTTT.

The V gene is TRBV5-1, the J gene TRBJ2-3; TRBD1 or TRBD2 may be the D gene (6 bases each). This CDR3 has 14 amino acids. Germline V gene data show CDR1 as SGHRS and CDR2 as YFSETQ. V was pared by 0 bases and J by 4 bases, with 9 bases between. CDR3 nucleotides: TGCGCCAGCAGCTTGGGTAGGGGGGCAGATACGCAGTATTTT. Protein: CASSLGRGADTQYF. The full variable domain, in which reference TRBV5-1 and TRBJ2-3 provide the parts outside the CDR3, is KAGVTQTPRYLIKTRGQQVTLSCSPISGHRSVSWYQQTPGQGLQFLFEYFSETQRNKGNFPGRFSGRQFSNSRSEMNVSTLELGDSALYLCASSLGRGADTQYFGPGTRLTVL.

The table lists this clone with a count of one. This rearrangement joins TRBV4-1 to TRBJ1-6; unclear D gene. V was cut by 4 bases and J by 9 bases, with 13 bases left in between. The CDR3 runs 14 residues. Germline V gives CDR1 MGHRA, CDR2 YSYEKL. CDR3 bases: TGCGCCAGCAGCCGAGACTTAGTAGCTTCACCCCTCCACTTT. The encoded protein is CASSRDLVASPLHF.

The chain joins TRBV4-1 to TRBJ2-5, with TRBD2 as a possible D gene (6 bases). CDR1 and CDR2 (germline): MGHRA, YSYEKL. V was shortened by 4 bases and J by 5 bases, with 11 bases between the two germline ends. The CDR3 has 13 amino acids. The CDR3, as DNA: TGCGCCAGCAGCCCGGGACTTTGGGAGACCCAGTACTTC. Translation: CASSPGLWETQYF.